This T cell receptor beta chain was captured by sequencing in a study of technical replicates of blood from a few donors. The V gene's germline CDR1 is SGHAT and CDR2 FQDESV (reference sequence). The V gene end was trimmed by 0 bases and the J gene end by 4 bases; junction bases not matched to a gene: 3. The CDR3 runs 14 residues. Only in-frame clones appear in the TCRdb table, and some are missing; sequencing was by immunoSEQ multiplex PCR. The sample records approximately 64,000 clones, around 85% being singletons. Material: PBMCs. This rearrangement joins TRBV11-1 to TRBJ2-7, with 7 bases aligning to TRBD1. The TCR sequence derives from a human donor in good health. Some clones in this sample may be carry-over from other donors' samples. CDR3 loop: CASSLAGTAYEQYF. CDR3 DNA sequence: TGTGCCAGCAGCTTAGCCGGGACAGCATACGAGCAGTACTTC.